What follows is one T cell receptor beta chain and its context. Its antigen is not known. Sequenced by immunoSEQ multiplex PCR; TCRdb stores in-frame clones only, minus some. The data contain under 600,000 clones, 70% to 90% of them seen just once; the ten biggest clones take up 1.5% to 2%. CDR3 length: 14 residues. V was trimmed by 7 bases and J by 4 bases, leaving 16 bases between them. Germline V gene lookup returns CDR1 MRHNA and CDR2 SNTAGT. Treatment given: about 20 received Ad26.COV2.S at low or high dose, single or two shots; roughly 5 received placebo; per-sample allocation not given. Sampling happened 63 days after the first vaccine or placebo injection. The data are from a study of Ad26.COV2.S vaccination and SARS-CoV-2 variants. For the study at large: Donor participated within the Ad26.COV2.S arm of the COV1001 trial. Ad26.COV2.S, an intramuscular injection, was given once or twice 56 days apart.

The study, taken as a whole, reports: Breadth and depth estimates from TCRs may understate total T cell responses. Spike-specific TCR breadth ran higher among vaccine recipients than placebo recipients.

This rearrangement joins TRBV6-4 to TRBJ1-1, with a tentative D call TRBD1 (5 bases). Sample: peripheral blood, taken in a trial of Ad26.COV2.S vaccine versus placebo. The TCR comes from a person aged 18-65 years who received the Ad26.COV2.S COVID-19 vaccine or a placebo. CDR3 in DNA: TGTGCCAGCAAGTTGGGGCAGACTTCCACTGAAGCTTTCTTT. It yields the protein CASKLGQTSTEAFF.